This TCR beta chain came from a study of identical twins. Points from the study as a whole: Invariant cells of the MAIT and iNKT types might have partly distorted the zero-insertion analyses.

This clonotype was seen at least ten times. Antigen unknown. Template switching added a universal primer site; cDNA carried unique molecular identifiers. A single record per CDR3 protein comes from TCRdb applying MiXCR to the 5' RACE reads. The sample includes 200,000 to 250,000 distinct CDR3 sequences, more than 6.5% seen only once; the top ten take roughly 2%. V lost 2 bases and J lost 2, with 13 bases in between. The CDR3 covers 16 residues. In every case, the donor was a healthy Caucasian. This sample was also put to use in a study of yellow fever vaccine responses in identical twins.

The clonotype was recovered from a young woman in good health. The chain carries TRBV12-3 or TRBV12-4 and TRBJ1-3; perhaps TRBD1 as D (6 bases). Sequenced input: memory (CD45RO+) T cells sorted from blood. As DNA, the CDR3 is TGTGCCAGCAGTTTAAACCCAACAGGGACTGGAAACACCATATATTTT. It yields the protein CASSLNPTGTGNTIYF.